The table lists the clone carrying this TCR beta chain with a few counts. The target antigen is unknown. Using its own MiXCR run on the 5' RACE reads, TCRdb lists one record per CDR3 protein. Here the sample spans some 320,000 distinct CDR3 sequences, around 4.5% being singletons. The record originates from a study of T cells after yellow fever vaccination. Study-level findings and limits: A limited proportion of clonotypes was detected within both the CD4 and CD8 compartments. Sorted repertoires could include abundant contaminating clonotypes from bulk cells. Faster peaking, at day 5 versus 15, marked a secondary response that was weaker.

The CDR3 is 15 residues long. V was pared by 4 bases and J by 5 bases, with 10 bases of the junction left unmatched. The clonotype comes from a man younger than 35 who received the YFV17D yellow fever vaccine. The chain is built from TRBV12-3 or TRBV12-4 and TRBJ2-5, with 7 positions matching TRBD2. The starting material was PBMCs, obtained 15 days after the yellow fever booster vaccination. The CDR3 bases are TGTGCCAGCAGTTACGGGACTATATTGGGGGAGACCCAGTACTTC. Residues: CASSYGTILGETQYF.